The subject of this entry is one T cell receptor (beta chain). Its recognized antigen is unknown. One base away there is no much larger clone; base qualities are not given. This sample was taken from a study of blood T cell repertoires in COVID-19 (dated by TCRdb to the early 2020s). Looking at the study overall: The collaborator samples originated in the United States, Italy and Spain and spanned the acute and convalescent phases of COVID-19. The repertoires were released in a freely available public database intended as a resource for research on the immune response to SARS-CoV-2. Samples came from the ongoing ImmuneRACE study (first 160 participants) plus 1,254 subjects from 6 global collaborators. A de-identified subject ID, COVID-19 status, age in years and sex were almost always included in the sample metadata. The dataset comprised deeply sampled blood TCRbeta repertoires from subjects exposed to, actively infected with, or recovered from COVID-19. Where available, HLA class I and class II types were taken from metadata supplied by the sample provider and were not determined by assay-based typing. The prospective study material was composed of cDNA or gDNA derived from T cells, B-cell-depleted T cells, or PBMCs.

At one collaborating source in Seattle, patients were enrolled during active infection and were followed longitudinally through the course of disease. Whole blood was collected in K2EDTA tubes by collaborating institutions according to the institutions' own protocols. For TCRbeta analysis, collaborators shipped samples as frozen whole blood, isolated PBMCs, or DNA extracted from either of those sample types. What the work shows at the level of the full study, not this receptor alone: The quantity of clinical and demographic metadata differed by source and by participant and was supplied without curation.

TCRbeta CDR3 regions were amplified from genomic DNA by means of the immunoSEQ Assay, a bias-controlled multiplex PCR. Per the source publication's procedure: The number of nucleated cells in each sample was estimated from the amplification of reference gene primers within the assay. To quantify the absolute abundance of each unique TCRbeta CDR3 rearrangement, sequence reads were collapsed and filtered. For each sample, productive Simpson clonality was calculated as the square root of Simpson's diversity index across productive rearrangements. This immuneACCESS table, as held by TCRdb, lists in-frame sequences with V and J called but not all clones. Of the missing ones, under half trace to an unresolved V gene in checked studies; the others have no known cause. V, J and clone size derive from that table, while D and trimming were established from the DNA sequence. The sample contains around 250,000 clones, about 90% of them found a single time. Jointly, the top ten make up 2.1% of the sample.

The CDR3 holds 16 amino acids from the cysteine to the phenylalanine. Just CDR3 DNA is preserved here, 48 bases in frame from base 1. Trimming takes 3 bases off V and 6 bases off J; junction bases not matched to a gene: 6. According to the germline V gene, CDR1 reads LGHNA and CDR2 reads YNFKEQ. This TCR was recovered from a woman aged 60 to 75 with COVID-19, enrolled during active disease. The V and J segments used are TRBV4-2 and TRBJ2-5, with 14 bases in between that match TRBD2. Sequenced sample: peripheral blood. The DNA sequence is given as TGTGCCAGCAGCCAGCCTAGGACTAGCGGGGGGCAGACCCAGTACTTC. Its translation is CASSQPRTSGGQTQYF.